This T cell receptor (beta chain) was sequenced in a study of radiation and T cells in renal cell carcinoma (dated by TCRdb to about 2020). Background for the entire study: The samples were drawn from a clinical trial, where primary renal cell carcinomas were treated with 15 Gy of stereotactic body radiation therapy and then removed by nephrectomy 4 weeks afterward. A total of approximately 53 samples underwent TCR beta sequencing, made up of about 26 tumors and around 27 peripheral blood samples. Across all 53 samples, roughly 3,700,000 unique CDR3 nucleotide sequences encoding around 2,500,000 unique CDR3 amino acid sequences were identified. Study-wide findings and limitations: Dynamics of the blood repertoire were not tracked past 4 weeks after treatment. The single-armed trial design could not address effects of radiation dose or scheduling on the TCR repertoire. In blood, the top tumor clonotypes increased between baseline and 2 weeks post-radiation and then shrank by 4 weeks, which suggests that tumor-resident clones expanded only transiently. Because pretreatment tumor biopsies were not available, the study could not determine whether clonotypes were already present within the tumor at baseline.

TCR beta libraries were generated from genomic DNA with the immunoSEQ kit, following the manufacturer's recommendations. For library preparation, a first multiplex PCR was performed with proprietary primers, followed by a second PCR in which unique barcodes were added, and bead cleanups were performed after each round. Each sample batch included a kit-provided positive control reaction and a negative control reaction. The final libraries were assessed on an Agilent 4200 TapeStation D1000 ScreenTape, pooled by volume, and quantified by qPCR. Sequencing was performed on an Illumina NextSeq500 using a MidOutput 150-cycle cartridge, with 156 Read1 cycles, 15 Index1 cycles, and the kit custom primers. The pooled library was loaded at 0.85 to 1 pM, with a roughly 20% PhiX control spiked in. Under the source paper's analysis protocol: Vendor-processed data were analyzed in R, with a clonotype defined as all T cells sharing the same CDR3 nucleotide sequence. For clone abundance analyses, frequencies were normalized to the 10,000 most abundant clones per sample. Public T cell clones, averaging fewer than five per sample, were removed before analysis. Tumor-enriched clonotypes and baseline blood-enriched clonotypes were defined as those with an abundance difference of at least 32-fold between compartments. A beta-binomial differential abundance model was used to identify clonotypes that were expanded or contracted between blood time points. The Baroni-Urbani and Buser coefficient was used to measure tumor-blood repertoire similarity, and groups were compared with two-tailed Wilcoxon tests in R. TCRdb limited this immuneACCESS table to in-frame rearrangements with V and J called. A share of clones is missing; checked studies link under half to unresolved V genes, and the rest is unexplained. V, J and clone size derive from that table, while D and trimming were established from the DNA sequence. The sample table records approximately 140,000 clones; about nine tenths of these occur just once. The ten largest clonotypes hold 4.1% of the sample.

The time point label here, explained by the study, means: baseline pretreatment blood. This specimen's treatment or condition label, interpreted: 15 Gy SBRT to primary tumor, nephrectomy 4 weeks later. To track tumor-enriched clonotypes, serial peripheral blood was sampled from radiation-treated patients at baseline and at 2 weeks and 4 weeks after SBRT. All patients had renal cell carcinoma with clear cell pathology. Genomic DNA for TCR sequencing was prepared using the QIAamp DNA Blood Mini Kit (Qiagen). Samples were included in the analyses only if all quality control checks were passed. V is cut by 1 base and J by 9 bases, and the space between the germline ends is 20 bases. The germline V gene specifies SGHDN as CDR1 and FVKESK as CDR2. Including the terminal cysteine and phenylalanine, the CDR3 comprises 16 residues. Only the CDR3 DNA is retained, 48 bases long and in frame from the first base.

Comments on this clone: No cognate antigen has been identified for it. Qualities for individual bases were not recorded, and no much larger clone is one base off.

This specimen was blood, taken from a patient whose treatment included radiotherapy and nephrectomy. The sequence derives from a woman in her sixties or seventies with renal cell carcinoma. The receptor chain draws on TRBV14 and TRBJ2-3, with the D gene not clear enough to name. The sequenced DNA: TGTGCCAGCAGCCAAGCCGGATTTAGCAACATGAGGACGCAGTATTTT. It specifies CASSQAGFSNMRTQYF. Where the CDR3 stops, the reference TRBV14 and TRBJ2-3 genes take over; the full variable domain is EAGVTQFPSHSVIEKGQTVTLRCDPISGHDNLYWYRRVMGKEIKFLLHFVKESKQDESGMPNNRFLAERTGGTYSTLKVQPAELEDSGVYFCASSQAGFSNMRTQYFGPGTRLTVL.